Shown below are 27 T cell receptor beta chains from a single sample sequenced in a study of blood T cell repertoires in COVID-19. The protocol was immunoSEQ multiplex PCR, while the TCRdb copy is restricted to in-frame clones and leaves out a portion. The repertoire holds roughly 75,000 clones, with roughly 90% as singletons. The sample was peripheral blood. The receptor set was obtained from an older man with COVID-19, enrolled during active disease.

The chain links TRBV5-1 to TRBJ2-3; D unclear. Trimming stripped 1 base from V and 6 bases from J, with 18 bases between. Germline CDR1 reads SGHRS; CDR2 reads YFSETQ. The CDR3 covers 16 residues. CDR3 loop: CASSLSQALPLDTQYF. DNA for the CDR3: TGCGCCAGCAGCTTGAGCCAGGCCCTCCCCCTCGATACGCAGTATTTT.

The chain couples TRBV18 to TRBJ2-7; a weak D match, TRBD2 (5 bases). Trimming cost V 5 bases and J 3 bases, with 14 bases left between them. CDR3 length equals 14 residues. Germline CDR1 KGHSH, CDR2 LQKENI. The CDR3 DNA is TGTGCCAGCTCAGAAGGCAGCGGCATCTACGAGCAGTACTTC. Its protein product is CASSEGSGIYEQYF.

V and J are TRBV29-1 and TRBJ1-5, with 8 bases identical to TRBD1. V lost 3 bases and J lost 6; bases outside the gene matches: 4. The V gene's germline CDR1 is SQVTM and CDR2 ANQGSEA. The CDR3 has 13 amino acids. CDR3 residues: CSVDLGQGQPQHF. In DNA form, the CDR3 reads TGCAGCGTTGACCTCGGACAGGGTCAGCCCCAGCATTTT.

V usage is TRBV28 and J usage is TRBJ2-2; D is possibly TRBD2 (7 bases). V lost 0 bases, J lost 0 bases, and 14 bases lay in between. The CDR3 has 18 residues. CDR1 MDHEN and CDR2 SYDVKM come from the germline V gene. The CDR3 DNA sequence: TGTGCCAGCAGTTTATGGGGCGGGGGCAGGGCGAACACCGGGGAGCTGTTTTTT. This encodes CASSLWGGGRANTGELFF.

This chain uses TRBV5-1 with TRBJ2-1; perhaps TRBD1 as D (6 bases). Trimming took off 6 bases at V and 8 bases at J, with 18 bases between the two ends. In germline, CDR1 is SGHRS, CDR2 YFSETQ. This CDR3 contains 14 residues. The CDR3 nucleotides are TGCGCCAGCAAAAGGCAGGGGAAGTGGGATGAGCAGTTCTTC. This encodes CASKRQGKWDEQFF.

The chain recombines TRBV24-1 with TRBJ2-2; a possible D gene is TRBD1 (5 bases). There are 14 residues in the CDR3. With 6 bases removed from V and 1 base from J, the gap between germline ends came to 8 bases. Germline CDR1 is KGHDR and CDR2 is SFDVKD. The CDR3 region is CATSNRRNTGELFF. In nucleotides, the CDR3 is TGTGCCACCAGTAACAGGAGGAACACCGGGGAGCTGTTTTTT.

This clone was counted only a few times. V usage is TRBV2 and J usage is TRBJ2-7, with a tentative D call TRBD2 (5 bases). Germline values: CDR1 SNHLY, CDR2 FYNNEI. The CDR3 spans 14 residues. V was trimmed by 7 bases and J by 6 bases, leaving 19 bases between them. The CDR3 DNA reads as TGTGCCAGCAATCTCCGGGATCCGCGCACCGAGCAGTACTTC. Translating it yields CASNLRDPRTEQYF.

The gene calls are TRBV6-5 and TRBJ2-3, with TRBD2 as a possible D gene (5 bases). The CDR3 has 14 amino acids. V was trimmed by 6 bases and J by 1 base, leaving 11 bases between them. The germline V gene has CDR1 MNHEY and CDR2 SVGAGI. For the CDR3, the DNA is TGTGCCAGCAGGGCGACCGGGGGCACAGATACGCAGTATTTT. Encoded protein: CASRATGGTDTQYF.

CDR3 loop: CASSQERGKRGGDTDTQYF. CDR3 in DNA: TGTGCCAGCAGCCAAGAGAGGGGCAAGCGGGGGGGCGACACAGATACGCAGTATTTT. The chain carries TRBV3-1 (or the pseudogene TRBV3-2) and TRBJ2-3, with 10 bases fitting TRBD2. This CDR3 is built from 19 residues. Germline CDR1 and CDR2: LGHDT and YNNKEL (reference sequence). Trimming at V came to 0 bases and at J to 2 bases, leaving 11 bases not matched to a gene.

Concerning this clone: Compared with germline, one end of the junction differs, possibly owing to a read error. The chain combines TRBV12-3 or TRBV12-4 with TRBJ1-1; tentative D call: TRBD1 (5 bases). This CDR3 has 13 residues. For the CDR3, the DNA is TGTGCCAGCAGTCACTCGGACAACAGTGAAGCTTTCTTT. Its translation is CASSHSDNSEAFF.

The V and J genes are TRBV5-1 and TRBJ2-5; 7 nucleotides match TRBD2. CDR1 SGHRS and CDR2 YFSETQ come from the germline V gene. V dropped 3 bases and J dropped 2; count of bases not matched to a gene: 7. This CDR3 is built from 15 residues. CDR3 amino acids: CASSSSSGPQETQYF. As DNA, the CDR3 is TGCGCCAGCAGCTCCTCTAGCGGACCGCAAGAGACCCAGTACTTC.

The CDR3 DNA reads TGTGCCAGCAGCTTGCGGGGGGCTGGAGGCTACACCTTC. It encodes CASSLRGAGGYTF. The gene calls are TRBV5-5 and TRBJ1-2; D possibly corresponds to TRBD1 (6 bases). V was shortened by 1 base and J by 8 bases, with 12 bases between the two germline ends. Germline CDR1 reads SGHKS; CDR2 reads YYEKEE (reference sequence). The CDR3 runs 13 residues.

CDR3 loop: CASSQGDRGGYGYTF. CDR3 DNA: TGTGCCAGCAGCCAAGGCGACAGGGGCGGCTATGGCTACACCTTC. The gene calls are TRBV14 and TRBJ1-2; 8 nucleotides agree with TRBD1. Germline CDR1 is SGHDN and CDR2 is FVKESK. The J segment lost 4 bases and the V segment lost 1 base, leaving 5 bases of the junction unmatched. The CDR3 extends over 15 amino acids.

This clone was detected many times. The V gene is TRBV10-3, the J gene TRBJ1-3; a possible D gene is TRBD1 (5 bases). Germline loops: CDR1 ENHRY, CDR2 SYGVKD. V was trimmed by 7 bases and J by 0 bases, leaving 13 bases between them. The CDR3 covers 15 residues. In DNA form, the CDR3 reads TGTGCCATCAAATCGGAGGGGCCCTCTGGAAACACCATATATTTT. Its protein product is CAIKSEGPSGNTIYF.

This chain joins TRBV11-3 and TRBJ2-7, with 8 bases matching TRBD1. The CDR3 contains 13 residues. Germline CDR1 and CDR2: SGHNT and YENEEA. The V and J ends lost 5 bases and 2 bases, in that order; junction bases with no gene match: 2. In DNA, the CDR3 is TGTGCCAGCAGCCCGACAGGGGCCTACGAGCAGTACTTC. It specifies CASSPTGAYEQYF.

The rearrangement joins TRBV12-3 or TRBV12-4 to TRBJ1-5; D is perhaps TRBD1 (6 bases). The CDR3 is made up of 12 amino acids. With 9 bases removed from V and 7 bases from J, the gap between germline ends came to 13 bases. Here the CDR3 DNA reads TGTGCCAGTAGCACAGGGAGACAGCCCCAGCATTTT. Protein: CASSTGRQPQHF.

This clone was counted once. V usage is TRBV7-3 and J usage is TRBJ1-4, with D perhaps matching TRBD1 (5 bases). This CDR3 is 17 amino acids long. V lost 5 bases and J 4 bases, leaving 20 bases between the germline ends. Germline lookup yields CDR1 SGHTA and CDR2 FQGTGA. The CDR3 spells CASSPRGGARDNEKLFF. Here the CDR3 DNA reads TGTGCCAGCAGCCCCCGGGGAGGGGCGAGGGATAATGAAAAACTGTTTTTT.

The chain employs TRBV10-2 and TRBJ2-5, with TRBD1 matching 8 bases. This CDR3 has 17 residues. CDR1 WSHSY and CDR2 SAAADI come from the germline V gene. With 6 bases clipped from V and 1 base from J, the junction kept 13 bases outside the gene matches. CDR3 region: CASRPRSGQGPQETQYF. CDR3 sequence (DNA): TGCGCCAGCAGACCCCGCAGCGGACAGGGACCCCAAGAGACCCAGTACTTC.

The chain is built from TRBV29-1 and TRBJ2-1; tentative D call: TRBD2 (5 bases). This CDR3 is 15 amino acids long. Germline-derived CDR1 and CDR2 are SQVTM and ANQGSEA. V gave up 4 bases and J gave up 0 bases, with 13 bases separating them. CDR3 protein: CSVGRLPSSYNEQFF. In DNA form, the CDR3 reads TGCAGCGTTGGGAGGCTTCCCAGCTCCTACAATGAGCAGTTCTTC.

V gene TRBV2 combines with J gene TRBJ2-3; 9 bases fit TRBD2. The CDR3 contains 14 residues. V shed 6 bases and J 1 base; nucleotides not matched to a gene: 2. Germline assignment: CDR1 SNHLY and CDR2 FYNNEI. CDR3 coding DNA: TGTGCCAGCAGAGCTAGCGGGGGCACAGATACGCAGTATTTT. This translates into CASRASGGTDTQYF.

For the CDR3, the DNA is TGTGCCAGCAGCTCCTATCTACAGGGAGATACGCAGTATTTT. Translation gives CASSSYLQGDTQYF. The chain combines TRBV7-8 with TRBJ2-3, with a tentative D call TRBD1 (6 bases). Germline assignment: CDR1 SGHVS and CDR2 FQNEAQ. Trimming removed 4 bases from V and 5 bases from J, with 13 bases in between. The CDR3 totals 14 residues.

J is TRBJ2-1 and V is TRBV29-1, with a weak D call TRBD1 (5 bases). The ends were cut back, 7 bases at V and 4 bases at J, with 17 bases in the middle. The germline gives CDR1 SQVTM, CDR2 ANQGSEA. There are 14 residues in the CDR3. In DNA form, the CDR3 reads TGCAGCGCCGGCGGCCAGGGAAGGTACAATGAGCAGTTCTTC. The encoded protein is CSAGGQGRYNEQFF.

The gene calls are TRBV28 and TRBJ2-3, with D possibly matching TRBD2 (6 bases). CDR3 length: 14 residues. The V and J ends lost 6 bases and 3 bases respectively, with 13 bases between them. Per the germline V gene, CDR1 is MDHEN and CDR2 is SYDVKM. The CDR3 spells CASRSRAGTDTQYF. The CDR3 region has the DNA TGTGCCAGCAGATCCCGGGCGGGGACAGATACGCAGTATTTT.

The J gene is TRBJ2-1, the V gene TRBV19; TRBD1 agrees at 11 bases. In germline, CDR1 is LNHDA, CDR2 SQIVND (reference sequence). This CDR3 spans 14 amino acids. Germline trimming cut 7 bases from V and 8 bases from J; bases unmatched to any gene: 7. CDR3 DNA: TGTGCCAGTATTCCGGGACAGGGGGTCCATGAGCAGTTCTTC. Translation gives CASIPGQGVHEQFF.

This clone has just a few counts. Compared with germline, one end of the junction differs, possibly owing to a read error. The chain has TRBV6-2 or TRBV6-3 and TRBJ2-1; 8 bases fit TRBD2. Germline V gene data show CDR1 as MNHEY and CDR2 as SVGEGT. The CDR3 covers 11 residues. The CDR3 DNA reads as TGTGCCAGCAGCCACGGGGGGGCCGAGCTCTTC. Amino acid sequence: CASSHGGAELF.

The chain links TRBV5-5 to TRBJ1-1, with D possibly being TRBD1 (5 bases). The germline CDR1 and CDR2 sequences are SGHKS and YYEKEE (reference sequence). CDR3 length equals 15 residues. V lost 0 bases and J 5 bases, leaving 14 bases between the germline ends. The DNA of the CDR3 is TGTGCCAGCAGCTTGGAAAGACAGCCGAGAACTGAAGCTTTCTTT. Protein: CASSLERQPRTEAFF.

V gene TRBV10-3 combines with J gene TRBJ2-3, with 8 positions matching TRBD2. Trimming took 6 bases from V and 2 from J; bases not matched to a gene: 4. The CDR3 has 14 residues. CDR1 is ENHRY and CDR2 is SYGVKD in the germline V gene. The CDR3 here is CAIRRGADTDTQYF. The CDR3 nucleotides are TGTGCCATCAGGCGGGGGGCAGACACAGATACGCAGTATTTT.